Below are 19 T cell receptor beta chains sequenced from a single sample in a study of shared clonotypes between healthy human individuals. This table comes from immunoSEQ multiplex PCR, and its TCRdb copy is limited to in-frame clones, with some not included. The profile shows about 2 million clones, just under 95% of them singletons. Naive-designated CD8 cells lacked CD45RO, were positively enriched for CCR7, and omitted terminally differentiated effector memory CD45RA+ cells. Specimen: naive CD8+ T cells sorted from blood. These receptors were collected from a man younger than 35 in good health.

This chain joins TRBV7-2 and TRBJ2-5; 7 nucleotides align to TRBD2. CDR3 length: 16 amino acids. The V segment lost 2 bases and the J segment 1 base; nucleotides outside the gene matches: 7. Germline loops: CDR1 SGHTA, CDR2 FQGNSA. This CDR3 reads CASSLRGEGFQETQYF. CDR3 sequence (DNA): TGTGCCAGCAGCTTACGTGGGGAGGGCTTCCAAGAGACCCAGTACTTC.

This sequence joins TRBV27 and TRBJ1-6, with 8 nucleotides matching TRBD1. The CDR3 spans 14 residues. Trimming cost V 2 bases and J 10 bases; bases outside gene matches: 4. Germline-derived CDR1 and CDR2 are MNHEY and SMNVEV (reference sequence). The CDR3 loop is CASSLAGTGSPLHF. The CDR3 region has the DNA TGTGCCAGCAGTTTAGCCGGGACAGGATCACCCCTCCACTTT.

This clone was seen a single time. This CDR3 reads CAWSYAGGLQETQYF. The CDR3 DNA reads TGTGCCTGGAGTTATGCGGGAGGGCTGCAAGAGACCCAGTACTTC. This rearrangement joins TRBV30 to TRBJ2-5, with 9 nucleotides matching TRBD2. CDR3 size: 15 residues. The V segment lost 2 bases and the J segment 2 bases; nucleotides outside the gene matches: 6. The germline V gene encodes CDR1 GTSNPN and CDR2 SVGIG (reference sequence).

The chain recombines TRBV29-1 with TRBJ2-1; the D gene is possibly TRBD1 (5 bases). This CDR3 has 13 amino acids. The V gene lost 5 bases and the J gene lost 4 bases, with 12 bases spanning the gap. Looked up from germline, CDR1 is SQVTM and CDR2 is ANQGSEA. The CDR3 here is CSVLDSYYNEQFF. In DNA, the CDR3 is TGCAGCGTTCTTGACAGCTATTACAATGAGCAGTTCTTC.

V usage is TRBV6-5 and J usage is TRBJ2-5, with 7 bases identical to TRBD1. The end of the DNA fits TRBJ2-7 better, so the J call may be wrong. The CDR3 consists of 13 residues. CDR1 and CDR2 (germline): MNHEY, SVGAGI. CDR3 DNA: TGTGCCAGCAGTTACACACAGGGGAACGAGCAGTACTTC. Translated: CASSYTQGNEQYF.

CDR3 amino acids: CASRQGVSNEKLFF. CDR3 DNA: TGTGCCAGCAGACAAGGGGTTTCTAATGAAAAACTGTTTTTT. The V gene is TRBV27, the J gene TRBJ1-4; possibly TRBD1 for D (5 bases). Trimming took 6 bases from V and 3 from J, leaving 11 bases between them. CDR1 MNHEY and CDR2 SMNVEV come from the germline V gene (reference sequence). CDR3 size: 14 residues.

This clone was observed a single time. V and J are TRBV13 and TRBJ2-3, with 11 nucleotides matching TRBD2. With V trimmed by 4 bases and J by 0 bases, 6 bases remained unmatched. Germline loops: CDR1 PRHDT, CDR2 FYEKMQ (reference sequence). This CDR3 contains 17 residues. CDR3 in DNA: TGTGCCAGCAGCTGGAGTATAGCGGGGGGGAGCACAGATACGCAGTATTTT. Amino acid sequence: CASSWSIAGGSTDTQYF.

The chain uses TRBV12-5 and TRBJ1-5; no clear D gene. CDR1 and CDR2 (germline): LGHNT, FRNRAP. The CDR3 is 16 residues long. The V gene lost 5 bases and the J gene lost 0 bases, with 14 bases spanning the gap. The CDR3 loop is CASGPADGISNQPQHF. CDR3 bases: TGTGCTAGTGGTCCGGCGGACGGGATTAGCAATCAGCCCCAGCATTTT.

CDR3 bases: TGTGCCAGCAGTTGGGGACAAACTGATGAGCAGTACTTC. Its translation: CASSWGQTDEQYF. The J gene is TRBJ2-7, the V gene TRBV6-6; perhaps TRBD1 as D (6 bases). Trimming pared 4 bases from V and 7 bases from J, leaving 14 bases between. Germline values: CDR1 MNHNY, CDR2 SVGAGI (reference sequence). This CDR3 comprises 13 residues.

V usage is TRBV7-9 and J usage is TRBJ1-5; 8 positions match TRBD1. CDR1 is SEHNR, CDR2 FQNEAQ, per germline (reference sequence). Losses at the gene ends were 1 base for V and 6 bases for J; bases not matched to a gene: 5. The length of the CDR3 is 15 residues. The CDR3 sequence is CASSLDQGAGQPQHF. Here the CDR3 DNA reads TGTGCCAGCAGCTTAGACCAGGGGGCTGGTCAGCCCCAGCATTTT.

On this clone: Within the sample, other DNA sequences also encode this same CDR3. This chain links TRBV4-3 with TRBJ2-2, with D possibly being TRBD1 or TRBD2 (5 bases each). Germline CDR1 is LGHNA and CDR2 is YSLEER. The CDR3 is 14 residues long. V dropped 1 base and J dropped 6 bases, with 9 bases sitting between them. Here the CDR3 DNA reads TGCGCCAGCAGCCAAGTCGAGGGACCCGGGGAGCTGTTTTTT. This gives the protein CASSQVEGPGELFF.

This clone has a single count. The chain couples TRBV2 to TRBJ1-4, with 7 bases aligning to TRBD1. Per the germline V gene, CDR1 is SNHLY and CDR2 is FYNNEI. The CDR3 has 14 residues. With V trimmed by 8 bases and J by 5 bases, 8 bases remained unmatched. The CDR3 sequence is CASWLGTDNEKLFF. CDR3 bases: TGTGCCAGCTGGCTCGGGACAGACAATGAAAAACTGTTTTTT.

V is TRBV4-3 and J is TRBJ2-1; TRBD2 matches at 9 bases. The CDR3 contains 18 residues. Trimming cost V 1 base and J 7 bases; bases outside gene matches: 14. CDR1 and CDR2 (germline): LGHNA, YSLEER. The CDR3 DNA sequence: TGCGCCAGCAGCCAAGTCTTGGCGGGAGGGCCGTTTTATAATGAGCAGTTCTTC. Its protein product is CASSQVLAGGPFYNEQFF.

This clone has only one observation. Other DNA sequences of this sample code for an identical CDR3. The genes are TRBV11-3 and TRBJ2-3; D remains ambiguous. The CDR3 loop spans 13 amino acids. CDR1 and CDR2 from the germline V gene are SGHNT and YENEEA. Trimming pared 5 bases from V and 4 bases from J, leaving 10 bases between. The CDR3 nucleotides read TGTGCCAGCAGCCAAGGTACAGCAGATACGCAGTATTTT. It codes for CASSQGTADTQYF. Together with reference TRBV11-3 and TRBJ2-3, the CDR3 gives the full variable domain: EAGVVQSPRYKIIEKKQPVAFWCNPISGHNTLYWYLQNLGQGPELLIRYENEEAVDDSQLPKDRFSAERLKGVDSTLKIQPAELGDSAVYLCASSQGTADTQYFGPGTRLTVL.

This sequence joins TRBV7-9 and TRBJ2-1, with 9 bases identical to TRBD1. The germline V gene has CDR1 SEHNR and CDR2 FQNEAQ (reference sequence). The CDR3 has 15 residues. J lost 4 bases, V lost 3 bases, and 4 bases had no gene match. This CDR3 is CASSFTGTGYNEQFF. CDR3 sequence (DNA): TGTGCCAGCAGCTTTACCGGGACAGGGTACAATGAGCAGTTCTTC. The full variable domain, completed using reference TRBV7-9 and TRBJ2-1, is DTGVSQNPRHKITKRGQNVTFRCDPISEHNRLYWYRQTLGQGPEFLTYFQNEAQLEKSRLLSDRFSAERPKGSFSTLEIQRTEQGDSAMYLCASSFTGTGYNEQFFGPGTRLTVL.

This chain connects TRBV4-1 to TRBJ2-1; possible D gene TRBD2, 5 bases. The germline V gene has CDR1 MGHRA and CDR2 YSYEKL. Between the trimmed V and J ends, which lost 2 bases and 5 bases, there was a span of 19 bases. The CDR3 has 17 residues. CDR3 residues: CASSQTVSGMGDNEQFF. CDR3 sequence (DNA): TGCGCCAGCAGCCAAACTGTTTCCGGGATGGGCGACAATGAGCAGTTCTTC.

This clone was recorded once. The chain uses TRBV4-3 and TRBJ2-5, with 8 nucleotides matching TRBD1. CDR3 length: 15 amino acids. The V and J ends lost 4 bases and 5 bases, in that order; junction bases with no gene match: 9. Germline lookup yields CDR1 LGHNA and CDR2 YSLEER. The CDR3 sequence: CASSRLSGGPETQYF. CDR3 in DNA: TGCGCCAGCAGCCGACTCTCAGGGGGCCCGGAGACCCAGTACTTC.

The rearrangement uses TRBV27 and TRBJ2-3; TRBD2 is a possible D gene (6 bases). Per the germline V gene, CDR1 is MNHEY and CDR2 is SMNVEV (reference sequence). The CDR3 sequence is 16 residues long. V was pared by 8 bases and J by 2 bases, with 20 bases between. The CDR3 here is CASASRGERPTDTQYF. CDR3 nucleotides: TGTGCCAGCGCGTCGCGGGGCGAGCGGCCCACAGATACGCAGTATTTT.

The CDR3 reads CASSDRVTPYEQYF. The CDR3 bases are TGCGCCAGCAGTGATCGGGTTACTCCCTACGAGCAGTACTTC. The chain couples TRBV10-2 to TRBJ2-7; no firm D call. Germline CDR1 and CDR2: WSHSY and SAAADI. This CDR3 has 14 amino acids. Trimming took off 3 bases at V and 2 bases at J, with 11 bases between the two ends.